This T cell receptor beta chain was identified in a study of cytomegalovirus exposure and HLA in healthy donors. PCR was performed using 60 Vbeta and 13 Jbeta primers. Only in-frame clones appear in the TCRdb table, and some are missing; sequencing was by immunoSEQ multiplex PCR. The data show around 130,000 clones, about 81% seen once. Per the germline V gene, CDR1 is MNHEY and CDR2 is SVGAGI. The CDR3 contains 13 residues. Trimming cost V 4 bases and J 4 bases, with 8 bases left between them. The genes are TRBV6-5 and TRBJ2-1; D remains unclear. Sample: PBMCs. The sequence came from a woman aged 40 to 50 in good health and CMV-seropositive. The CDR3 DNA follows: TGTGCCAGCAGTTGGGCTGCGTACAATGAGCAGTTCTTC. Protein sequence: CASSWAAYNEQFF.